This TCR beta chain was found in a study of blood T cell repertoires in COVID-19. Study overall: Acute and convalescent COVID-19 specimens originated in the United States, Italy and Spain. Sources were T cells, B-cell-depleted T cells, or PBMCs; the material itself was cDNA or gDNA.

The table came from immunoSEQ multiplex PCR; TCRdb's copy has only in-frame clones and leaves some out. The sample consists of about 200,000 clones, roughly 82% of them appearing once. This CDR3 has 13 amino acids. V gave up 6 bases and J gave up 7 bases; unmatched junction bases: 4. Germline CDR1 MGHDK, CDR2 SYGVNS. Participants were aged 18 to 89 years from 20 to 30 US areas. Donors were grouped by their self-reported clinical history. This clone was seen a single time. The sequence was obtained from a man aged 40-49 years with acute COVID-19. Sequenced sample: PBMCs or T cells enriched from blood (not recorded which). The V and J genes are TRBV25-1 and TRBJ1-3, with 9 bases matching TRBD1. DNA of the CDR3: TGTGCCAGCAGGGGGACAGGGCGCAACACCATATATTTT. Translation gives CASRGTGRNTIYF.